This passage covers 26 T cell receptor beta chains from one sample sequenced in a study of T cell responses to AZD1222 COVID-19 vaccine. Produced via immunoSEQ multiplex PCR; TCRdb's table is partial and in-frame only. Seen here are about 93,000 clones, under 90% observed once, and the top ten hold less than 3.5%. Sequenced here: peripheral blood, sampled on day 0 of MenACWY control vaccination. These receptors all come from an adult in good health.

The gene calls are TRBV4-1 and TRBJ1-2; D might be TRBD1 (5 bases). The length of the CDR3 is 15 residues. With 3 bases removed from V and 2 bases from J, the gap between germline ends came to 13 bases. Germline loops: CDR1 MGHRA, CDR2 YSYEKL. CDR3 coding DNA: TGCGCCAGCAGCCACAGGGAAGGTGTCAACTATGGCTACACCTTC. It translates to CASSHREGVNYGYTF.

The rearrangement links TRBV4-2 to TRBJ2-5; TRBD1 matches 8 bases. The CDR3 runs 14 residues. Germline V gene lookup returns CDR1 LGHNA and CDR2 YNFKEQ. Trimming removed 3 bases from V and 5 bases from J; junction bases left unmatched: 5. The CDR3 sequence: CASSQTGADETQYF. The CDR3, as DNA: TGTGCCAGCAGCCAGACAGGGGCTGACGAGACCCAGTACTTC.

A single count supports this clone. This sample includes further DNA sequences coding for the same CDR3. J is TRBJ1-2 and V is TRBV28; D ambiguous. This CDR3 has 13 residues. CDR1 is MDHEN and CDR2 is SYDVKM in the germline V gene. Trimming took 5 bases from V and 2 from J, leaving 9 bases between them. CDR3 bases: TGTGCCAGCAGTCTAGGGCAGAACTATGGCTACACCTTC. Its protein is CASSLGQNYGYTF.

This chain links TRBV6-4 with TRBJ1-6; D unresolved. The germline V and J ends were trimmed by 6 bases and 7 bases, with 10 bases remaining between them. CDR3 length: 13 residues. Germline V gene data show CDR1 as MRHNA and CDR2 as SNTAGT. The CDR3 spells CASSEDQNSPLHF. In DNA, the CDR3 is TGTGCCAGCAGCGAAGATCAGAATTCACCCCTCCACTTT.

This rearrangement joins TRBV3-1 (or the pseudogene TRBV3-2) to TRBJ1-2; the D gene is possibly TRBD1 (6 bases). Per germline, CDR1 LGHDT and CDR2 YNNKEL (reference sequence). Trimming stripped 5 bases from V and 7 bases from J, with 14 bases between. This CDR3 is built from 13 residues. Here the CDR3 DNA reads TGTGCCAGCAGCATCAGGGGTTATGGTGGCTACACCTTC. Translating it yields CASSIRGYGGYTF.

CDR3 region: CASSLGPAGTDTQYF. In DNA, the CDR3 is TGCGCCAGCAGCTTGGGTCCCGCGGGCACAGATACGCAGTATTTT. This chain connects TRBV5-1 to TRBJ2-3; D remains ambiguous. Germline-derived CDR1 and CDR2 are SGHRS and YFSETQ. The V end lost 0 bases, the J end lost 1 base, and 9 bases lay between the germline ends. The CDR3 is made up of 15 amino acids.

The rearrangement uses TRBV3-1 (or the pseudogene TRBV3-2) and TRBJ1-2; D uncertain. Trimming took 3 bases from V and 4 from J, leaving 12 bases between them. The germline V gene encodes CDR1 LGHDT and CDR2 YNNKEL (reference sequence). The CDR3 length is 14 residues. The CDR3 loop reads CASSHRGSGYGYTF. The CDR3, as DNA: TGTGCCAGCAGCCACAGAGGGAGCGGCTATGGCTACACCTTC.

The CDR3: CASSLEGTVGNTIYF. The CDR3 DNA is TGTGCCAGCAGCTTAGAAGGGACAGTTGGAAACACCATATATTTT. The chain carries TRBV11-3 and TRBJ1-3, with 7 nucleotides matching TRBD1. CDR1 SGHNT and CDR2 YENEEA come from the germline V gene. The CDR3 is 15 residues long. With V trimmed by 0 bases and J by 3 bases, 2 bases remained unmatched.

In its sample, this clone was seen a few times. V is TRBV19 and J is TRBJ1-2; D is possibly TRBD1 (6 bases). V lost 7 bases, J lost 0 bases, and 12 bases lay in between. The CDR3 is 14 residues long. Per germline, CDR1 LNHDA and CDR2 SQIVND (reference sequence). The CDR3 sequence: CASTPGEANYGYTF. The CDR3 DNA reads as TGTGCCAGTACCCCAGGGGAGGCTAACTATGGCTACACCTTC.

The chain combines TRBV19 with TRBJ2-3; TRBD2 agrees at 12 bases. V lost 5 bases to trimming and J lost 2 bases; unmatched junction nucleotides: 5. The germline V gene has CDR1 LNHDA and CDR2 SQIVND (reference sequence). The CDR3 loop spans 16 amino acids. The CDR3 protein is CASSLGLAGLTDTQYF. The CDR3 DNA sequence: TGTGCCAGTAGTCTCGGACTAGCGGGGCTCACAGATACGCAGTATTTT.

The CDR3 spells CASSRRHPGLANNEQFF. The CDR3 DNA reads TGTGCCAGCAGCCGCCGTCACCCGGGACTAGCGAACAATGAGCAGTTCTTC. The chain employs TRBV7-2 and TRBJ2-1; 10 positions agree with TRBD2. The CDR3 has 17 amino acids. Losses at the gene ends were 5 bases for V and 5 bases for J; bases not matched to a gene: 12. Germline V lookup: CDR1 SGHTA, CDR2 FQGNSA.

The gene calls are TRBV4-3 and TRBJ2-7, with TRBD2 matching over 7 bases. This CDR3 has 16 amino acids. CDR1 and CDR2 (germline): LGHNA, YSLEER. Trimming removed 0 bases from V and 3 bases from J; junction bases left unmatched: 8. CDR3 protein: CASSQDGTSVHYEQYF. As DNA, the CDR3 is TGCGCCAGCAGCCAAGATGGCACTAGCGTGCACTACGAGCAGTACTTC.

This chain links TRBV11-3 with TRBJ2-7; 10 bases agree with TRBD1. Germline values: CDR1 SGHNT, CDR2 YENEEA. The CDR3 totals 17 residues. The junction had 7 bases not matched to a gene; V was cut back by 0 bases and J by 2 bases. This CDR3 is CASSLDAWTGGTYEQYF. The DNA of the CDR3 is TGTGCCAGCAGCTTAGATGCCTGGACAGGGGGTACCTACGAGCAGTACTTC. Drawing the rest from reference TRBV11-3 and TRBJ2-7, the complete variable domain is EAGVVQSPRYKIIEKKQPVAFWCNPISGHNTLYWYLQNLGQGPELLIRYENEEAVDDSQLPKDRFSAERLKGVDSTLKIQPAELGDSAVYLCASSLDAWTGGTYEQYFGPGTRLTVT.

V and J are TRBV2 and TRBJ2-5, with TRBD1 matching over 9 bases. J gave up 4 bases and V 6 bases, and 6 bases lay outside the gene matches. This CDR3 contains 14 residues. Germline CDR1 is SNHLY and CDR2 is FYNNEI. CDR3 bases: TGTGCCAGCAGCCTACAGGGGGCAGGAGAGACCCAGTACTTC. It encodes CASSLQGAGETQYF.

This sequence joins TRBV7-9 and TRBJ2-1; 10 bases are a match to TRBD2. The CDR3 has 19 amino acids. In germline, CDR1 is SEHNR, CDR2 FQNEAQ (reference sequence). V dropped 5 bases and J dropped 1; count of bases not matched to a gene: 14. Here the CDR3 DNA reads TGTGCCAGCAGCCTGGTAGGAGCGGGGGGGAGGCAATCCTACAATGAGCAGTTCTTC. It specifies CASSLVGAGGRQSYNEQFF.

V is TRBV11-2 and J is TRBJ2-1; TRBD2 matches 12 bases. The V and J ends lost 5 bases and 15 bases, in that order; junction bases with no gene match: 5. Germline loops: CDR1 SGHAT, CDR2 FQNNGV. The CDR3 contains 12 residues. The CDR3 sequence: CASSTGLAGLFF. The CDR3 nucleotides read TGTGCCAGCAGCACCGGACTAGCGGGACTGTTCTTC.

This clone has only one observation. The CDR3 nucleotides are TGTGCCAGCAGCTTCGACAGGGGTCCTGCCAATGAGCAGTTCTTC. Encoded protein: CASSFDRGPANEQFF. The genes are TRBV11-3 and TRBJ2-1; TRBD1 matches at 8 bases. V lost 3 bases and J lost 6; bases outside the gene matches: 7. Germline values: CDR1 SGHNT, CDR2 YENEEA. The CDR3 extends over 15 amino acids.

CDR3 sequence (DNA): TGTGCCAGCAGTTACTCGGCGAACACTGAAGCTTTCTTT. The encoded protein is CASSYSANTEAFF. V gene TRBV6-2 or TRBV6-3 combines with J gene TRBJ1-1, with D hard to call. V was clipped by 0 bases and J by 1 base, with 3 bases between them. The CDR3 loop spans 13 amino acids. Germline CDR1 reads MNHEY; CDR2 reads SVGEGT.

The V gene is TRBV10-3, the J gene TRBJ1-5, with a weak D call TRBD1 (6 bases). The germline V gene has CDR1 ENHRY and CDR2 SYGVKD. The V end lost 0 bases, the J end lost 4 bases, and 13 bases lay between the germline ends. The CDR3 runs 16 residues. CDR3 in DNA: TGTGCCATCAGTGAGTCCGGGGGACAAATGAATCAGCCCCAGCATTTT. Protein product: CAISESGGQMNQPQHF.

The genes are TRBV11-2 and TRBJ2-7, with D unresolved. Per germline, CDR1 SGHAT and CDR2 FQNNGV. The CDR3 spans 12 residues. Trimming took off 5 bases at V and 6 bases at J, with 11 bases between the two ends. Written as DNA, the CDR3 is TGTGCCAGCAGCCTCACCGGCCCCGAGCAGTACTTC. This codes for CASSLTGPEQYF.

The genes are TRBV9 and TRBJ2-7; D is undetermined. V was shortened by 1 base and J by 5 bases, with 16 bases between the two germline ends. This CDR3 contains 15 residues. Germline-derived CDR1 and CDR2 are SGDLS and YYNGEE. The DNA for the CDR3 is TGTGCCAGCAGCGTACTCGGACGCAGTGCAGACGAGCAGTACTTC. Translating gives CASSVLGRSADEQYF.

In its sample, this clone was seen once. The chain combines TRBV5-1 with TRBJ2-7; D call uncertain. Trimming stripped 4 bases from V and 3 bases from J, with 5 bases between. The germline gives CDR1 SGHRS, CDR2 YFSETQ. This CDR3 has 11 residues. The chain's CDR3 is CASSMDYEQYF. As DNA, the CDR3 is TGCGCCAGCAGCATGGACTACGAGCAGTACTTC.

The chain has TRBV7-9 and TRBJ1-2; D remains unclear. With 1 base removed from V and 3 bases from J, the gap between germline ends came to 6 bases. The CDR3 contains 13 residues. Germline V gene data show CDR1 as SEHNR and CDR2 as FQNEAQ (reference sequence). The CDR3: CASSLVGDYGYTF. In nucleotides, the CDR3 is TGTGCCAGCAGCTTAGTTGGGGACTATGGCTACACCTTC.

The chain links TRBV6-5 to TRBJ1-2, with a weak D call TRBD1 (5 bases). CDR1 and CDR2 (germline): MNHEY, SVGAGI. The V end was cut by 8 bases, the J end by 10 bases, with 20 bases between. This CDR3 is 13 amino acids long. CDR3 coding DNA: TGTGCCAGCTCACCTCCGGGTTTTGGGACCTACACCTTC. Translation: CASSPPGFGTYTF.

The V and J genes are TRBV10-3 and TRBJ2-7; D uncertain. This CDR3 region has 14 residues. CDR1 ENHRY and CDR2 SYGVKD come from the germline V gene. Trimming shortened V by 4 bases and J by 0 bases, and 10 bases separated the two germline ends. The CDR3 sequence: CAISGKVGSYEQYF. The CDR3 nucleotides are TGTGCCATCAGTGGAAAGGTAGGCTCCTACGAGCAGTACTTC.

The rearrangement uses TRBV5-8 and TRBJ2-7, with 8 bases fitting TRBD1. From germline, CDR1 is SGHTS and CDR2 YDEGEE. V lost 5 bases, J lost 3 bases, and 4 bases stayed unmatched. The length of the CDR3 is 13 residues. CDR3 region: CASRKTGGYEQYF. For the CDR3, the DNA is TGTGCCAGCAGGAAAACAGGGGGCTACGAGCAGTACTTC.